These 10 T cell receptor beta chains originate from one sample sequenced in a study of cytomegalovirus exposure and HLA in healthy donors. The primer mix had 60 Vbeta and 13 Jbeta primers. Profiling relied on immunoSEQ multiplex PCR, and the TCRdb table lists in-frame clones only, not all of them. The sample has about 140,000 clones, about three quarters seen once. The sequenced sample consisted of PBMCs. These receptors came from a man aged 40-55 years in good health and CMV-seropositive.

The chain joins TRBV29-1 to TRBJ1-2; no firm D call. Germline-derived CDR1 and CDR2 are SQVTM and ANQGSEA. The CDR3 totals 13 residues. V was cut by 1 base and J by 8 bases, with 14 bases left in between. The CDR3 here is CSVEGGLAYGYTF. The DNA of the CDR3 is TGCAGCGTTGAAGGGGGTCTAGCCTACGGCTACACCTTC. The full variable domain, in which reference TRBV29-1 and TRBJ1-2 provide the parts outside the CDR3, is SAVISQKPSRDICQRGTSLTIQCQVDSQVTMMFWYRQQPGQSLTLIATANQGSEATYESGFVIDKFPISRPNLTFSTLTVSNMSPEDSSIYLCSVEGGLAYGYTFGSGTRLTVV.

The J gene is TRBJ1-5, the V gene TRBV5-8, with 9 bases identical to TRBD1. The CDR3 is 15 amino acids. CDR1 is SGHTS, CDR2 YDEGEE, per germline. The V gene end was trimmed by 4 bases and the J gene end by 3 bases; junction bases not matched to a gene: 5. CDR3 coding DNA: TGTGCCAGCAGCGCACAGGGGGCTATCAATCAGCCCCAGCATTTT. Translation gives CASSAQGAINQPQHF.

This clone was observed a handful of times. The rearrangement links TRBV19 to TRBJ1-5; D gene uncertain. The CDR3 loop spans 14 amino acids. V gave up 10 bases and J gave up 0 bases, with 13 bases separating them. Germline assignment: CDR1 LNHDA and CDR2 SQIVND (reference sequence). The CDR3: CATCWGDSNQPQHF. CDR3 in DNA: TGTGCCACCTGCTGGGGAGATAGCAATCAGCCCCAGCATTTT. Based on the CDR3 plus reference TRBV19 and TRBJ1-5, the full variable domain is DGGITQSPKYLFRKEGQNVTLSCEQNLNHDAMYWYRQDPGQGLRLIYYSQIVNDFQKGDIAEGYSVSREKKESFPLTVTSAQKNPTAFYLCATCWGDSNQPQHFGDGTRLSIL.

The chain is built from TRBV30 and TRBJ2-7; 7 bases agree with TRBD2. The V segment lost 3 bases and the J segment 5 bases; nucleotides outside the gene matches: 10. This CDR3 spans 14 amino acids. CDR1 is GTSNPN, CDR2 SVGIG, per germline (reference sequence). CDR3: CAWRIRGSTHEQYF. CDR3 DNA sequence: TGTGCCTGGAGGATACGCGGGAGCACCCACGAGCAGTACTTC.

This clone was seen a handful of times. The chain links TRBV5-1 to TRBJ1-2; D not resolved. The germline gives CDR1 SGHRS, CDR2 YFSETQ. The V end lost 5 bases, the J end lost 0 bases, and 8 bases lay between the germline ends. This CDR3 is 13 amino acids long. CDR3 DNA: TGCGCCAGCAGGACTACAGCTAACTATGGCTACACCTTC. Its protein product is CASRTTANYGYTF.

The chain carries TRBV18 and TRBJ2-1; a weak D match, TRBD1 (5 bases). The CDR3 consists of 16 residues. Germline V gene lookup returns CDR1 KGHSH and CDR2 LQKENI. Trimming took off 1 base at V and 6 bases at J, with 16 bases between the two ends. Here the CDR3 DNA reads TGTGCCAGCTCACCACTGGCCGAAGGGGCATCCAATGAGCAGTTCTTC. This sequence encodes CASSPLAEGASNEQFF.

This chain uses TRBV30 with TRBJ2-7, with 11 bases that match TRBD2. Per germline, CDR1 GTSNPN and CDR2 SVGIG (reference sequence). The CDR3 spans 15 residues. V shed 1 base, J shed 4 bases, and the junction held 6 bases outside the gene matches. CDR3 in amino acids: CAWSGGGTSGYEQYF. In DNA form, the CDR3 reads TGTGCCTGGAGTGGGGGGGGGACTAGCGGTTACGAGCAGTACTTC.

The chain couples TRBV2 to TRBJ1-6; D is unclear. V was cut by 8 bases and J by 6 bases, with 14 bases left in between. CDR3 length equals 14 residues. The germline V gene has CDR1 SNHLY and CDR2 FYNNEI. The CDR3 sequence is CASWWRASNSPLHF. The CDR3 coding sequence is TGTGCCAGCTGGTGGAGAGCTTCTAATTCACCCCTCCACTTT.

The chain joins TRBV9 to TRBJ2-7; D is ambiguous. Germline V CDR1 and CDR2: SGDLS, YYNGEE. The V gene lost 0 bases and the J gene lost 0 bases, with 7 bases spanning the gap. The CDR3 is 14 residues long. The CDR3 loop is CASSVGLVSYEQYF. CDR3 sequence (DNA): TGTGCCAGCAGCGTAGGGCTAGTCTCCTACGAGCAGTACTTC.

The CDR3 nucleotides are TGTGCCAGCAGCGTAGGGTTAATAGCGGACACTGAAGCTTTCTTT. Amino acids: CASSVGLIADTEAFF. V is TRBV9 and J is TRBJ1-1; D is undetermined. Germline V gene data show CDR1 as SGDLS and CDR2 as YYNGEE. V lost 0 bases and J lost 3, with 12 bases in between. The CDR3 consists of 15 residues.